Here is one TCR beta chain with its context. Clones were sequenced by immunoSEQ multiplex PCR, and TCRdb holds only the in-frame ones, with some missing. The sample consists of approximately 46,000 clones, about 89% of them appearing once. This sample stems from a study of control samples from healthy donors and cancer patients. This CDR3 has 16 residues. Germline CDR1 is LGHNA and CDR2 is YNFKEQ. Trimming removed 3 bases from V and 1 base from J, with 16 bases in between. The specimen sequenced was PBMCs. The chain combines TRBV4-2 with TRBJ2-7; D may be TRBD1 (5 bases). This TCR was sampled from a woman between 55 and 75 years old with lung cancer. Written as DNA, the CDR3 is TGTGCCAGCAGCCAGAAAGTCGCGACAGTTTCCTACGAGCAGTACTTC. Residues: CASSQKVATVSYEQYF.